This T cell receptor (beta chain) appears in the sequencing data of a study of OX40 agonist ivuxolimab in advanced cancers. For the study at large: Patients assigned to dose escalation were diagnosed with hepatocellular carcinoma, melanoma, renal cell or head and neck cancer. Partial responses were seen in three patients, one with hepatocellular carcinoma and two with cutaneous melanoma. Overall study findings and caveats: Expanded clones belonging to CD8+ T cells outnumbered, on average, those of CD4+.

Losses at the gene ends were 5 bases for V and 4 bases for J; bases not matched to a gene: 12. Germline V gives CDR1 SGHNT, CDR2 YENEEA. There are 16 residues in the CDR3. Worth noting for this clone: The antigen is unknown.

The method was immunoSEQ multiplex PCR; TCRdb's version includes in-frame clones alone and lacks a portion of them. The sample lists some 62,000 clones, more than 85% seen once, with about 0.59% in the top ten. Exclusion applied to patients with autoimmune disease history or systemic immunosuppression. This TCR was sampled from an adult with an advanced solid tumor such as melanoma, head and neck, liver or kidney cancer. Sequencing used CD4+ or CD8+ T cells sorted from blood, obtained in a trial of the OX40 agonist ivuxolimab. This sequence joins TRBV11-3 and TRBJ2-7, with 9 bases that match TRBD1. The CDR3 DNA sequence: TGTGCCAGCAGCCCAGGGGGGGGACAGGGCTGGTACGAGCAGTACTTC. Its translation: CASSPGGGQGWYEQYF.